This TCR beta chain was documented in a study of CD8 T cells in ankylosing spondylitis. The TCR beta libraries were generated through quantitative 5'-RACE incorporating molecular barcodes. TCRdb reprocessed the 5' RACE reads via MiXCR and lists one record per CDR3 protein. Among 150,000 to 200,000 distinct CDR3 sequences listed, over 10% were seen once. Worth noting for this clonotype: The antigen is unknown.

The CDR3 is made up of 14 amino acids. The germline CDR1 and CDR2 sequences are SEHNR and FQNEAQ (reference sequence). V lost 8 bases and J 3 bases, leaving 14 bases between the germline ends. General observations from the study: Enrichment of disease-linked clones was reportedly significant in matched ankylosing spondylitis synovial fluid. A TCR beta motif of 8 or 9 highly homologous variants appeared characteristic of ankylosing spondylitis blood.

The sequenced sample was blood, either unsorted or a sorted T cell fraction (not recorded which). This TCR was sampled from a female donor with ankylosing spondylitis or in good health (not recorded which). The J gene is TRBJ2-1, the V gene TRBV7-9, with D perhaps matching TRBD1 (6 bases). This CDR3 is CASSGEVFYNEQFF. The CDR3 region has the DNA TGTGCCAGCTCAGGGGAAGTCTTCTACAATGAGCAGTTCTTC.